This TCR beta chain came from a study of OX40 agonist ivuxolimab in advanced cancers. Study context: Partial responses were observed in three patients, of whom one had hepatocellular carcinoma and two had cutaneous melanoma.

Profiling relied on immunoSEQ multiplex PCR, and the TCRdb table lists in-frame clones only, not all of them. The table includes about 53,000 clones, 85% to 90% detected once. Note on this clone: The antigen is undetermined.

If patients had autoimmune disease history or systemic immunosuppression, they were excluded. The study's findings and limits: At doses 0.1 to 3.0 mg/kg, CD4+ and CD8+ clones expanded.

The V and J ends lost 4 bases and 6 bases, in that order; junction bases with no gene match: 11. In germline, CDR1 is SGDLS, CDR2 YYNGEE. The CDR3 length is 15 residues. The sample consisted of CD4+ or CD8+ T cells sorted from blood, taken in a trial of the OX40 agonist ivuxolimab. The chain links TRBV9 to TRBJ1-1; 8 positions agree with TRBD1. The sequence was collected from an adult with an advanced solid tumor such as melanoma, head and neck, liver or kidney cancer. In DNA form, the CDR3 reads TGTGCCAGCAGCACTATGGGACAGGAAAAACCTGAAGCTTTCTTT. It encodes CASSTMGQEKPEAFF.